The 17 T cell receptor beta chains below were found in one sample sequenced in a study of blood T cell repertoires in COVID-19. Clones were sequenced by immunoSEQ multiplex PCR, and TCRdb holds only the in-frame ones, with some missing. The repertoire includes 220,000 or so clones, more than 75% of them detected once, and 2.5% to 3.5% sits in the top ten. Sequenced sample: peripheral blood. Source of these receptors: a middle-aged man who had recovered from COVID-19.

The chain joins TRBV27 to TRBJ2-2, with 11 bases fitting TRBD2. The germline V gene encodes CDR1 MNHEY and CDR2 SMNVEV (reference sequence). The V gene end was trimmed by 4 bases and the J gene end by 5 bases; junction bases not matched to a gene: 15. The CDR3 spans 19 residues. The CDR3 region has the DNA TGTGCCAGCAGTTCCCCGACAGGGCTAGCGGGAGGTAGGACCGGGGAGCTGTTTTTT. It specifies CASSSPTGLAGGRTGELFF.

The chain employs TRBV7-9 and TRBJ1-2; TRBD1 matches at 7 bases. Germline trimming cut 7 bases from V and 4 bases from J; bases unmatched to any gene: 3. From germline, CDR1 is SEHNR and CDR2 FQNEAQ (reference sequence). CDR3 length equals 12 residues. The CDR3 region has the DNA TGTGCCAGCACCACAGGGGTCTATGGCTACACCTTC. This translates into CASTTGVYGYTF. The entire variable domain, with the rest obtained from reference TRBV7-9 and TRBJ1-2, is as follows: DTGVSQNPRHKITKRGQNVTFRCDPISEHNRLYWYRQTLGQGPEFLTYFQNEAQLEKSRLLSDRFSAERPKGSFSTLEIQRTEQGDSAMYLCASTTGVYGYTFGSGTRLTVV.

The genes are TRBV24-1 and TRBJ2-1, with TRBD1 matching over 10 bases. The CDR3 contains 16 residues. Germline assignment: CDR1 KGHDR and CDR2 SFDVKD. J lost 5 bases, V lost 2 bases, and 5 bases had no gene match. In nucleotides, the CDR3 is TGTGCCACCAGTGATTGGGGGACAGGGGTAGACAATGAGCAGTTCTTC. This codes for CATSDWGTGVDNEQFF.

The rearrangement uses TRBV18 and TRBJ2-4; 8 bases are shared with TRBD2. Germline V gives CDR1 KGHSH, CDR2 LQKENI. Germline trimming cut 6 bases from V and 8 bases from J; bases unmatched to any gene: 12. The CDR3 sequence is 15 residues long. The DNA for the CDR3 is TGTGCCAGCTCGACAGGCAGCGCGGGAGGAGACATTCAGTACTTC. This codes for CASSTGSAGGDIQYF.

Worth noting for this clone: The junction departs from the called germline gene at one end, perhaps through a read error. CDR3 region: CASSPDIANPEAFF. The CDR3 DNA reads TGTGCCAGCTCACCCGATATAGCGAACCCTGAAGCTTTCTTT. The gene calls are TRBV18 and TRBJ1-1; D call uncertain. CDR3 length: 14 residues. Germline V gives CDR1 KGHSH, CDR2 LQKENI. Complete variable domain (other parts from reference TRBV18 and TRBJ1-1): NAGVMQNPRHLVRRRGQEARLRCSPMKGHSHVYWYRQLPEEGLKFMVYLQKENIIDESGMPKERFSAEFPKEGPSILRIQQVVRGDSAAYFCASSPDIANPEAFFGQGTRLTVV.

This chain links TRBV19 with TRBJ1-4; the D gene is possibly TRBD1 (5 bases). Trimming took off 10 bases at V and 0 bases at J, with 15 bases between the two ends. CDR1 is LNHDA, CDR2 SQIVND, per germline (reference sequence). There are 15 residues in the CDR3. The CDR3 nucleotides read TGTGCCACCCTCCCGGGGGAGACAACTAATGAAAAACTGTTTTTT. This gives the protein CATLPGETTNEKLFF.

The rearrangement links TRBV9 to TRBJ2-1; 7 bases align to TRBD1. V dropped 0 bases and J dropped 6; count of bases not matched to a gene: 15. Germline CDR1 is SGDLS and CDR2 is YYNGEE. The CDR3 is 18 amino acids. CDR3 in amino acids: CASSVDSEVYRGANEQFF. The CDR3 region has the DNA TGTGCCAGCAGCGTAGATTCGGAGGTCTACAGGGGCGCCAATGAGCAGTTCTTC.

This clone turned up a few times. For the CDR3, the DNA is TGCAGTGCTAGTCGGGACAGCCCGAACGAGCAGTACTTC. Amino acid sequence: CSASRDSPNEQYF. The V call is TRBV20-1, the J call TRBJ2-7; 7 bases align to TRBD1. CDR3 length: 13 residues. The germline V gene has CDR1 DFQATT and CDR2 SNEGSKA (reference sequence). V lost 3 bases to trimming and J lost 5 bases; unmatched junction nucleotides: 7.

This sequence joins TRBV6-1 and TRBJ1-1; TRBD1 matches at 7 bases. With 4 bases clipped from V and 7 bases from J, the junction kept 21 bases outside the gene matches. Looked up from germline, CDR1 is MNHNS and CDR2 is SASEGT. The CDR3 sequence is 18 residues long. The DNA of the CDR3 is TGTGCCAGCAGTGGGTCCGACAGGGCAGTTGGCGGCCAAAGTGAAGCTTTCTTT. The encoded protein is CASSGSDRAVGGQSEAFF.

The chain links TRBV12-3 or TRBV12-4 to TRBJ1-1; the D gene is possibly TRBD1 (6 bases). V lost 6 bases and J 1 base, leaving 9 bases between the germline ends. The CDR3 length is 13 residues. The CDR3 loop reads CASRMTGNTEAFF. The CDR3, as DNA: TGTGCCAGCAGGATGACAGGGAACACTGAAGCTTTCTTT.

This clone appeared a few times. This chain connects TRBV6-5 to TRBJ1-2, with D possibly TRBD1 on 6 matching bases. With 2 bases removed from V and 4 bases from J, the gap between germline ends came to 8 bases. The CDR3 is 13 amino acids. Germline loops: CDR1 MNHEY, CDR2 SVGAGI. CDR3 protein: CASSYGTSYGYTF. CDR3 sequence (DNA): TGTGCCAGCAGTTACGGGACAAGCTATGGCTACACCTTC.

The chain joins TRBV27 to TRBJ2-1; a weak D match, TRBD1 (6 bases). Germline V gene lookup returns CDR1 MNHEY and CDR2 SMNVEV (reference sequence). Trimming stripped 3 bases from V and 2 bases from J, with 11 bases between. The CDR3 covers 15 residues. The CDR3 protein is CASSLGQGPYNEQFF. For the CDR3, the DNA is TGTGCCAGCAGTTTGGGGCAGGGGCCCTACAATGAGCAGTTCTTC.

The rearrangement links TRBV5-1 to TRBJ2-6; 9 bases match TRBD1. The CDR3 spans 17 residues. V lost 3 bases to trimming and J lost 0 bases; unmatched junction nucleotides: 4. Germline V gives CDR1 SGHRS, CDR2 YFSETQ. CDR3 loop: CASSSGTGTSGANVLTF. In nucleotides, the CDR3 is TGCGCCAGCAGCTCCGGGACAGGGACCTCTGGGGCCAACGTCCTGACTTTC. Full variable domain (outside the CDR3, taken from reference TRBV5-1 and TRBJ2-6): KAGVTQTPRYLIKTRGQQVTLSCSPISGHRSVSWYQQTPGQGLQFLFEYFSETQRNKGNFPGRFSGRQFSNSRSEMNVSTLELGDSALYLCASSSGTGTSGANVLTFGAGSRLTVL.

There are a few counts of this clone. The chain has TRBV15 and TRBJ1-3; TRBD1 is a possible D gene (5 bases). There are 17 residues in the CDR3. Germline V lookup: CDR1 LNHNV, CDR2 YYDKDF (reference sequence). Between the trimmed V and J ends, which lost 5 bases and 0 bases, there was a span of 17 bases. CDR3 sequence reads: CATSLGTAYYSGNTIYF. DNA of the CDR3: TGTGCCACCAGCCTTGGGACTGCGTATTACTCTGGAAACACCATATATTTT.

The chain recombines TRBV5-4 with TRBJ2-3; TRBD1 matches at 8 bases. Germline V gene sequence: CDR1 SGHNT, CDR2 YYREEE (reference sequence). The CDR3 sequence is 15 residues long. The junction had 10 bases not matched to a gene; V was cut back by 4 bases and J by 6 bases. Here the CDR3 reads CASSIRQGTVDTQYF. CDR3 sequence (DNA): TGTGCCAGCAGCATCCGACAGGGGACTGTGGATACGCAGTATTTT.

V gene TRBV15 combines with J gene TRBJ2-7, with a weak D call TRBD1 (6 bases). CDR3 length: 14 residues. V lost 5 bases to trimming and J lost 2 bases, with 13 bases between them. Germline assignment: CDR1 LNHNV and CDR2 YYDKDF (reference sequence). The DNA for the CDR3 is TGTGCCACCAGCGCCCGGGACATCCCCTACGAGCAGTACTTC. Protein sequence: CATSARDIPYEQYF.

This clone was seen a few times. The chain employs TRBV30 and TRBJ1-1; a weak D match, TRBD1 (6 bases). Germline V CDR1 and CDR2: GTSNPN, SVGIG (reference sequence). Trimming pared 2 bases from V and 3 bases from J, leaving 19 bases between. The CDR3 loop spans 16 amino acids. CDR3 loop: CAWSLVKGDGYTEAFF. Here the CDR3 DNA reads TGTGCCTGGAGTTTAGTCAAGGGGGACGGCTACACTGAAGCTTTCTTT.